One and the same sample provided the 22 T cell receptor beta chains below, sequenced in a study of human T cells and chemical hapten exposure. Time point: patch test 2, 6 weeks after DPC sensitization. Documented treatment: therapeutic diphenylcyclopropenone sensitization with weekly scalp DPC. TCRdb itself ran the RACE reads through MiXCR, one entry per CDR3 protein. Among about 69,000 distinct CDR3 sequences, 10% to 13% were seen once, and the ten largest hold roughly 6.8%. This specimen consisted of whole blood, obtained in connection with sensitization to the hapten diphenylcyclopropenone (DPC). These receptors were taken from a woman aged 50 to 65 with alopecia areata. Some clones in this sample may be carry-over from other donors' samples.

CDR3 nucleotide sequence: TGCAGTGCTAGAGTCCATGGGGCAGAAAAACTGTTTTTT. Translated, it gives CSARVHGAEKLFF. The chain has TRBV20-1 and TRBJ1-4; D is possibly TRBD1 (5 bases). V lost 1 base to trimming and J lost 8 bases, with 11 bases between them. Germline V gene sequence: CDR1 DFQATT, CDR2 SNEGSKA (reference sequence). CDR3 length: 13 amino acids.

This clonotype was picked up many times. The chain couples TRBV20-1 to TRBJ2-5, with TRBD1 matching over 8 bases. The CDR3 totals 13 residues. J lost 5 bases, V lost 1 base, and 3 bases had no gene match. From germline, CDR1 is DFQATT and CDR2 SNEGSKA (reference sequence). Here the CDR3 reads CSARGTGWETQYF. As DNA, the CDR3 is TGCAGTGCTAGAGGGACAGGGTGGGAGACCCAGTACTTC.

The chain joins TRBV29-1 to TRBJ2-7; D may be TRBD2 (6 bases). Germline V CDR1 and CDR2: SQVTM, ANQGSEA. This CDR3 region has 15 residues. Trimming took 6 bases from V and 0 from J, leaving 18 bases between them. The CDR3 coding sequence is TGCAGCGTGGCGACGGGGGACCGGAGCTCCTACGAGCAGTACTTC. Protein product: CSVATGDRSSYEQYF.

The genes are TRBV6-5 and TRBJ2-5; D gene ambiguous. The CDR3 loop spans 14 amino acids. Trimming took off 2 bases at V and 3 bases at J, with 10 bases between the two ends. The V gene's germline CDR1 is MNHEY and CDR2 SVGAGI. The CDR3 is CASSYLGPKETQYF. The CDR3 nucleotides are TGTGCCAGCAGTTACCTGGGCCCCAAAGAGACCCAGTACTTC.

This clonotype was seen more than once but under ten times. The chain uses TRBV7-8 and TRBJ2-1; the D gene is possibly TRBD2 (6 bases). This CDR3 spans 20 amino acids. The germline V gene encodes CDR1 SGHVS and CDR2 FQNEAQ. V lost 4 bases, J lost 0 bases, and 25 bases lay in between. CDR3 coding DNA: TGTGCCAGCAGCTCACTGGGCCAGCGGGCCGCCGCCTCCTCCTACAATGAGCAGTTCTTC. The encoded protein is CASSSLGQRAAASSYNEQFF.

The chain is built from TRBV15 and TRBJ2-7, with no clear D. Germline assignment: CDR1 LNHNV and CDR2 YYDKDF (reference sequence). V lost 0 bases and J 11 bases, leaving 20 bases between the germline ends. The CDR3 spans 15 residues. CDR3 DNA sequence: TGTGCCACCAGCAGAGAACGCGTCCCCCCGAGGCTTGAGTACTTC. As protein: CATSRERVPPRLEYF. Full variable domain (rest looked up from reference TRBV15 and TRBJ2-7): DAMVIQNPRYQVTQFGKPVTLSCSQTLNHNVMYWYQQKSSQAPKLLFHYYDKDFNNEADTPDNFQSRRPNTSFCFLDIRSPGLGDTAMYLCATSRERVPPRLEYFGPGTRLTVT.

This clonotype has just a few counts. The rearrangement uses TRBV3-1 and TRBJ2-2, with D uncertain. Germline loops: CDR1 LGHDT, CDR2 YNNKEL (reference sequence). Trimming removed 4 bases at V and 3 bases at J, with 15 bases between. This CDR3 spans 16 amino acids. CDR3 coding DNA: TGTGCCAGCAGCCCCCGGTTAGGGTTGCACACCGGGGAGCTGTTTTTT. Its protein is CASSPRLGLHTGELFF.

This clonotype showed up many times. The rearrangement uses TRBV28 and TRBJ2-7, with unresolved D. CDR1 MDHEN and CDR2 SYDVKM come from the germline V gene. The CDR3 spans 12 residues. V was pared by 2 bases and J by 1 base, with 3 bases between. The CDR3 DNA reads TGTGCCAGCAGTTTAGGGTCCTACGAGCAGTACTTC. Translation gives CASSLGSYEQYF. Complete variable domain (other parts from reference TRBV28 and TRBJ2-7): DVKVTQSSRYLVKRTGEKVFLECVQDMDHENMFWYRQDPGLGLRLIYFSYDVKMKEKGDIPEGYSVSREKKERFSLILESASTNQTSMYLCASSLGSYEQYFGPGTRLTVT.

This clonotype came up many times. CDR3 sequence reads: CASSDSGLAGGYNEQFF. The CDR3 DNA sequence: TGTGCCAGCAGTGACTCGGGACTAGCGGGAGGTTACAATGAGCAGTTCTTC. This chain links TRBV6-4 with TRBJ2-1, with 15 bases aligning to TRBD2. The CDR3 has 17 residues. In germline, CDR1 is MRHNA, CDR2 SNTAGT. V shed 0 bases, J shed 4 bases, and the junction held 1 base outside the gene matches.

The chain recombines TRBV12-3 or TRBV12-4 with TRBJ2-7; 9 bases align to TRBD1. The CDR3 consists of 14 residues. Losses at the gene ends were 7 bases for V and 5 bases for J; bases not matched to a gene: 9. The CDR3 DNA sequence: TGTGCCAGCAAGACGGGACAGGGAACAGACGAGCAGTACTTC. It translates to CASKTGQGTDEQYF.

The gene calls are TRBV5-1 and TRBJ2-5; a weak D match, TRBD2 (5 bases). CDR1 is SGHRS and CDR2 is YFSETQ in the germline V gene. The CDR3 loop spans 14 amino acids. V was pared by 4 bases and J by 3 bases, with 13 bases between. CDR3 in amino acids: CASSPRTLKETQYF. The CDR3 DNA reads TGCGCCAGCAGCCCACGGACTCTAAAAGAGACCCAGTACTTC.

This clonotype was seen more than once but under ten times. The V and J genes are TRBV29-1 and TRBJ2-1; 7 nucleotides line up with TRBD1. The CDR3 is 13 amino acids. The V gene end was trimmed by 6 bases and the J gene end by 5 bases; junction bases not matched to a gene: 7. Germline V gene lookup returns CDR1 SQVTM and CDR2 ANQGSEA. The CDR3 coding sequence is TGCAGCGTAACAATTACAGGGGACAATGAGCAGTTCTTC. This translates into CSVTITGDNEQFF.

This clonotype was counted between two and nine times. The chain has TRBV5-1 and TRBJ1-1, with 10 bases that match TRBD1. V was pared by 4 bases and J by 7 bases, with 4 bases of the junction left unmatched. CDR3 length: 13 amino acids. Germline V gives CDR1 SGHRS, CDR2 YFSETQ. The CDR3 DNA is TGCGCCAGCAGCCCCGGGACAGGGGTTGAAGCTTTCTTT. This gives the protein CASSPGTGVEAFF.

The J gene is TRBJ1-1, the V gene TRBV27; TRBD1 matches 7 bases. With V trimmed by 6 bases and J by 2 bases, 3 bases remained unmatched. Germline CDR1 reads MNHEY; CDR2 reads SMNVEV (reference sequence). The CDR3 runs 13 residues. CDR3 DNA sequence: TGTGCCAGCAGGGGGACAGCCAACACTGAAGCTTTCTTT. It encodes CASRGTANTEAFF.

The chain has TRBV5-1 and TRBJ2-3; 8 positions agree with TRBD1. The CDR3 has 15 amino acids. V lost 1 base and J lost 4; bases outside the gene matches: 5. The germline CDR1 and CDR2 sequences are SGHRS and YFSETQ. The CDR3 loop is CASSLRQGLADTQYF. The CDR3 DNA reads TGCGCCAGCAGCTTGCGACAGGGGCTGGCAGATACGCAGTATTTT.

This clonotype was detected only a few times. The chain links TRBV29-1 to TRBJ1-3, with D tentatively TRBD1 (6 bases). The CDR3 has 11 residues. Germline V gene sequence: CDR1 SQVTM, CDR2 ANQGSEA. The germline V and J ends were trimmed by 5 bases and 7 bases, with 9 bases remaining between them. The CDR3 bases are TGCAGCGTTCAACAGGGTAACACCATATATTTT. This translates into CSVQQGNTIYF.

The chain uses TRBV29-1 and TRBJ1-5, with D possibly matching TRBD1 (5 bases). The CDR3 runs 14 residues. V was cut by 5 bases and J by 9 bases, with 20 bases left in between. Germline CDR1 reads SQVTM; CDR2 reads ANQGSEA. The CDR3 DNA follows: TGCAGCGTTCGTCGGGATTTTAGCGGGGGGCCCCAGCATTTT. Its translation: CSVRRDFSGGPQHF.

This clonotype came up many times. The rearrangement uses TRBV29-1 and TRBJ1-2; 7 positions agree with TRBD1. With 3 bases clipped from V and 5 bases from J, the junction kept 6 bases outside the gene matches. Looked up from germline, CDR1 is SQVTM and CDR2 is ANQGSEA. The CDR3 totals 13 residues. CDR3: CSVEEGAGYGYTF. The CDR3 DNA reads as TGCAGCGTTGAGGAGGGGGCAGGATATGGCTACACCTTC.

This clonotype was seen repeatedly, ten times or more. CDR3 sequence: CSAREGTGDTDTQYF. CDR3 in DNA: TGCAGTGCTAGAGAAGGGACAGGGGATACAGATACGCAGTATTTT. The chain links TRBV20-1 to TRBJ2-3; 10 bases are a match to TRBD1. Germline CDR1 is DFQATT and CDR2 is SNEGSKA (reference sequence). V was clipped by 0 bases and J by 3 bases; unmatched bases: 3. There are 15 residues in the CDR3.

V gene TRBV7-6 combines with J gene TRBJ1-5, with unresolved D. V was shortened by 1 base and J by 1 base, with 11 bases between the two germline ends. The CDR3 loop spans 16 amino acids. Germline V gene lookup returns CDR1 SGHVS and CDR2 FNYEAQ. The CDR3 sequence is CASSLDTSGSNQPQHF. The CDR3 DNA follows: TGTGCCAGCAGCTTAGATACCTCGGGGAGCAATCAGCCCCAGCATTTT.

The J gene is TRBJ2-5, the V gene TRBV7-9, with D possibly matching TRBD1 (6 bases). V was shortened by 10 bases and J by 2 bases, with 11 bases between the two germline ends. The CDR3 totals 12 residues. The germline V gene encodes CDR1 SEHNR and CDR2 FQNEAQ (reference sequence). In nucleotides, the CDR3 is TGTGCCACGGACAGTACTCAAGAGACCCAGTACTTC. Protein: CATDSTQETQYF.

This rearrangement joins TRBV20-1 to TRBJ2-7; either TRBD1 or TRBD2 may fit D (5 bases each). The germline V and J ends were trimmed by 0 bases and 2 bases, with 14 bases remaining between them. In germline, CDR1 is DFQATT, CDR2 SNEGSKA (reference sequence). The CDR3 loop spans 15 amino acids. CDR3 DNA: TGCAGTGCTAGAGATATGGGGGAGTCCCCCTACGAGCAGTACTTC. It encodes CSARDMGESPYEQYF.